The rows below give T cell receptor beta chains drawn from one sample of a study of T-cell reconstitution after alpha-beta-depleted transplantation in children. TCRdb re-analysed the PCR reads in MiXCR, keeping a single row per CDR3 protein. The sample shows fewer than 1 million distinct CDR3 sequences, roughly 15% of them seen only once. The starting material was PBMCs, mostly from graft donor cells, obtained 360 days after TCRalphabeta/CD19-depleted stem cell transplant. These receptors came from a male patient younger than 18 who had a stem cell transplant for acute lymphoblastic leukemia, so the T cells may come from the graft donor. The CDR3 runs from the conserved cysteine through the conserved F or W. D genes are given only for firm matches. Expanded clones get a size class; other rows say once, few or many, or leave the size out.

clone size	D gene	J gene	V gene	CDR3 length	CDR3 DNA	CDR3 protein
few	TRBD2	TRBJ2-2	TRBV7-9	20	TGTGCCAGCAGCCCCCAGCCGGGACTAGCGGGAGGGCCGAACACCGGGGAGCTGTTTTTT	CASSPQPGLAGGPNTGELFF
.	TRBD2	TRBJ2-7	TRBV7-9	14	TGTGCCAGCAGCACCTGGACTAGCGGCTACGAGCAGTACTTC	CASSTWTSGYEQYF
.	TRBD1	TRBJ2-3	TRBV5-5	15	TGTGCCAGCAGCTTTTGGACAGGAAGCACAGATACGCAGTATTTT	CASSFWTGSTDTQYF
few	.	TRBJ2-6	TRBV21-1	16	TGTGCCAGCAGCAAGCGGAGGAATTATGGGGCCAACGTCCTGACTTTC	CASSKRRNYGANVLTF
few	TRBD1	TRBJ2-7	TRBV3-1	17	TGTGCCAGCAGCCCTCTAGGGACGGGACAGGGACGCCACGAGCAGTACTTC	CASSPLGTGQGRHEQYF
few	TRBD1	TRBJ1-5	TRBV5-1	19	TGCGCCAGCAGCCAGGGGGACAGGGGGCATGGGGTAGGCAATCAGCCCCAGCATTTT	CASSQGDRGHGVGNQPQHF
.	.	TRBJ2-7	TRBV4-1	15	TGCGCCAGCAGCCAAGAACCCGTCCCACCCGACGAGCAGTACTTC	CASSQEPVPPDEQYF
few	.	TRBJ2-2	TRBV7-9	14	TGTGCCAGCACGGTTCAAGTAAGCACCGGGGAGCTGTTTTTT	CASTVQVSTGELFF
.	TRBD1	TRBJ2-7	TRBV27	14	TGTGCCAGCGCCGGGAACAGGGGGCCCTACGAGCAGTACTTC	CASAGNRGPYEQYF
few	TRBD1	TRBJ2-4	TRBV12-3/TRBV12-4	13	TGTGCCAGCAGCCGACAGGGTCGTGACATTCAGTACTTC	CASSRQGRDIQYF
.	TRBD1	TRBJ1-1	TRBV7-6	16	TGTGCCAGCAGCTTAAGCAGGGGGCCTTCCTGGGGGGAAGCTTTCTTT	CASSLSRGPSWGEAFF
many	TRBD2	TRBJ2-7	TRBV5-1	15	TGCGCCAGCAGCTTGGTTCCCCTAGCGGACTACGAGCAGTACTTC	CASSLVPLADYEQYF
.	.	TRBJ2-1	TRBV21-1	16	TGTGCCAGCAGCAAAGAGAGCGGGGGCTCCTACAATGAGCAGTTCTTC	CASSKESGGSYNEQFF
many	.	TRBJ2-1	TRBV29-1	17	TGCAGCCGGAGGGGAACTGCCCGGGATAGCTCCTACAATGAGCAGTTCTTC	CSRRGTARDSSYNEQFF
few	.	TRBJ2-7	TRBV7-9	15	TGTGCCAGCAGCTTAGGCGTTCGTCCCTCCTACGAGCAGTACTTC	CASSLGVRPSYEQYF
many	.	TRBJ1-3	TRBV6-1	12	TGTGCCAGCGGGAGTTCGGGAAACACCATATATTTT	CASGSSGNTIYF
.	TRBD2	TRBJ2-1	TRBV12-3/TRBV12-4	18	TGTGCCAGCAGTACGCCGCCGACTAGCGGAACCTCCTACAATGAGCAGTTCTTC	CASSTPPTSGTSYNEQFF
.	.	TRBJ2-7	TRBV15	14	TGTGCCACCAGCCCTTCTGAGGGGTCTTACGAGCAGTACTTC	CATSPSEGSYEQYF
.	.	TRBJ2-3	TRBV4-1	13	TGCGCCAGCAGCCCCAGGGGCTCAGATACGCAGTATTTT	CASSPRGSDTQYF
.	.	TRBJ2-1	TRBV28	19	TGTGCCAGCAAGCCGGGACAGTCTAACTGGACTAGTATTTGGGATGAGCAGTTCTTC	CASKPGQSNWTSIWDEQFF